This is a list of T cell receptor beta chains from one sample in a study of T cell repertoires and HLA-DP antigens. No antigens are known for them. The assay was immunoSEQ multiplex PCR, and TCRdb's table has in-frame clones only and misses some. The sample carries roughly 120,000 clones, about 92% recorded once. Input material: CD4+ T cells from PBMCs. All receptors come from a woman younger than 35 in good health and CMV-seronegative. Each CDR3 is given with its conserved first and last residue. D genes are given only for firm matches. The listing skips clone size in some rows; elsewhere it reads once, few, many or a size class.

d_call,cdr3_length,clone_size,v_call,j_call,cdr3_aa,cdr3_nt
NA,16,once,TRBV19,TRBJ1-3,CASTPLPGSIGNTIYF,TGTGCCAGCACCCCCCTCCCAGGGTCCATCGGAAACACCATATATTTT
TRBD2,17,NA,TRBV9,TRBJ2-3,CASSVDHSTSGADTQYF,TGTGCCAGCAGCGTAGATCATTCGACTAGCGGTGCAGATACGCAGTATTTT
NA,12,NA,TRBV5-1,TRBJ1-1,CASSPPGREAFF,TGCGCCAGCAGCCCGCCGGGGAGAGAAGCTTTCTTT
NA,15,NA,TRBV2,TRBJ1-4,CASSELPQKGEKLFF,TGTGCCAGCAGTGAACTCCCACAGAAAGGCGAAAAACTGTTTTTT
TRBD2,13,NA,TRBV7-7,TRBJ2-5,CASRIAGAETQYF,TGTGCTAGCAGAATAGCGGGAGCAGAGACCCAGTACTTC
NA,14,NA,TRBV6-1,TRBJ1-2,CASSEAGRVGGYTF,TGTGCCAGCAGTGAAGCAGGCAGGGTGGGAGGCTACACCTTC
NA,12,few,TRBV30,TRBJ1-2,CAWKEGWYGYTF,TGTGCCTGGAAAGAAGGATGGTATGGCTACACCTTC
TRBD1,14,once,TRBV2,TRBJ1-2,CASSGQGDDYGYTF,TGTGCCAGCAGTGGACAGGGCGACGACTATGGCTACACCTTC
NA,12,NA,TRBV4-1,TRBJ1-4,CASSFLAEKLFF,TGCGCCAGCAGTTTCCTGGCCGAAAAACTGTTTTTT
NA,12,NA,TRBV4-3,TRBJ1-1,CASNKLNTEAFF,TGCGCCAGCAACAAACTGAACACTGAAGCTTTCTTT
TRBD1,16,once,TRBV18,TRBJ2-5,CASSPSRDRGHETQYF,TGTGCCAGCTCACCATCAAGAGACAGGGGGCACGAGACCCAGTACTTC
TRBD1,17,NA,TRBV28,TRBJ2-4,CASSLNGQGTTKNIQYF,TGTGCCAGCAGTCTAAATGGACAGGGAACTACCAAAAACATTCAGTACTTC
TRBD1,15,NA,TRBV18,TRBJ1-4,CASSLTGQGDEKLFF,TGTGCCAGCTCACTGACGGGACAGGGGGATGAAAAACTGTTTTTT
NA,13,once,TRBV7-7,TRBJ2-5,CASSLVAQETQYF,TGTGCTAGCAGCTTAGTGGCCCAAGAGACCCAGTACTTC
TRBD1,13,NA,TRBV5-1,TRBJ1-4,CATATGPGSRLFF,TGCGCCACCGCGACAGGGCCGGGCTCTAGACTGTTTTTT
TRBD2,17,NA,TRBV7-2,TRBJ2-5,CASSLDLAGGFQETQYF,TGTGCCAGCAGCTTAGACCTAGCGGGGGGTTTCCAAGAGACCCAGTACTTC
TRBD1,15,NA,TRBV27,TRBJ2-7,CASSSPTGRGIEQYF,TGTGCCAGCAGTTCCCCGACAGGGAGAGGTATCGAGCAGTACTTC
NA,15,NA,TRBV5-6,TRBJ1-1,CASSTQAFSIPEAFF,TGTGCCAGCAGCACACAGGCCTTCTCCATCCCTGAAGCTTTCTTT
TRBD1,15,NA,TRBV28,TRBJ1-2,CASTKGQAFNYGYTF,TGTGCCAGCACCAAGGGACAGGCCTTTAACTATGGCTACACCTTC
NA,13,NA,TRBV6-5,TRBJ1-6,CASRRPSASPLHF,TGTGCCAGCAGAAGGCCCTCAGCTTCACCCCTCCACTTT
NA,15,NA,TRBV7-8,TRBJ2-1,CASSLARGRGNEQFF,TGTGCCAGCAGCTTAGCCCGGGGACGCGGCAATGAGCAGTTCTTC
TRBD2,16,NA,TRBV6-4,TRBJ2-7,CASSDSGLAGLYEQYF,TGTGCCAGCAGTGACTCAGGTCTAGCGGGATTGTACGAGCAGTACTTC
TRBD1,15,NA,TRBV18,TRBJ2-1,CASSPRQGVSHEQFF,TGTGCCAGCTCTCCCAGACAGGGTGTGTCCCATGAGCAGTTCTTC
NA,15,NA,TRBV2,TRBJ2-1,CASSRTEGYYNEQFF,TGTGCCAGCAGTAGGACAGAAGGGTACTACAATGAGCAGTTCTTC
NA,14,NA,TRBV6-6,TRBJ2-2,CASSWDGNTGELFF,TGTGCCAGCAGTTGGGACGGCAACACCGGGGAGCTGTTTTTT
NA,12,NA,TRBV28,TRBJ1-2,CASVSASQGYTF,TGTGCCAGCGTATCGGCTTCTCAAGGCTACACCTTC
TRBD2,14,NA,TRBV7-9,TRBJ2-5,CASSLRGGEETQYF,TGTGCCAGCAGCTTAAGGGGAGGGGAGGAGACCCAGTACTTC
NA,18,NA,TRBV5-6,TRBJ2-1,CASSLVKMGLGVSDEQFF,TGTGCCAGCAGCTTGGTGAAGATGGGGTTAGGAGTCTCGGATGAGCAGTTCTTC
NA,16,NA,TRBV15,TRBJ1-6,CATSREGGAPNSPLHF,TGTGCCACCAGCAGAGAGGGAGGGGCCCCTAATTCACCCCTCCACTTT
TRBD1,13,NA,TRBV6-5,TRBJ1-3,CASSPRGGNTIYF,TGTGCCAGCAGCCCCAGGGGGGGAAACACCATATATTTT
TRBD1,16,NA,TRBV13,TRBJ2-3,CASSSGPGTGRDTQYF,TGTGCCAGCAGCTCAGGACCAGGGACAGGGAGAGATACGCAGTATTTT
NA,14,NA,TRBV14,TRBJ1-2,CASSQHAGPNGYTF,TGTGCCAGCAGCCAACATGCAGGGCCCAATGGCTACACCTTC
NA,12,NA,TRBV6-6,TRBJ1-4,CASSPTREKLFF,TGTGCCAGCAGCCCGACCCGGGAAAAACTGTTTTTT
TRBD2,21,NA,TRBV6-1,TRBJ2-5,CASSEAIARGPGLAGQETQYF,TGTGCCAGCAGTGAAGCGATAGCACGGGGGCCGGGACTAGCGGGGCAAGAGACCCAGTACTTC
NA,14,NA,TRBV18,TRBJ1-5,CASSPSGGLQPQHF,TGTGCCAGCTCACCATCGGGGGGCCTTCAGCCCCAGCATTTT
NA,13,NA,TRBV6-1,TRBJ1-5,CASSDISNQPQHF,TGTGCCAGCAGTGACATAAGCAATCAGCCCCAGCATTTT
NA,16,NA,TRBV6-6,TRBJ1-4,CASSSLIGGTNEKLFF,TGTGCCAGCAGTTCCTTGATTGGGGGCACTAATGAAAAACTGTTTTTT
NA,13,once,TRBV18,TRBJ2-1,CASSPTGYNEQFF,TGTGCCAGCTCACCAACAGGTTACAATGAGCAGTTCTTC
TRBD1,16,NA,TRBV27,TRBJ2-1,CASSSRYRGSYNEQFF,TGTGCCAGCAGTTCTCGATACAGGGGTAGCTACAATGAGCAGTTCTTC
NA,16,NA,TRBV5-1,TRBJ2-3,CASSTALTPGTDTQYF,TGCGCCAGCAGCACCGCCTTGACCCCCGGCACAGATACGCAGTATTTT
TRBD2,16,NA,TRBV9,TRBJ2-7,CASSPRPSREGLEQYF,TGTGCCAGCAGCCCTCGGCCAAGCCGGGAGGGTCTCGAGCAGTACTTC
TRBD1,15,NA,TRBV5-1,TRBJ1-6,CASSTDRVNNSPLHF,TGCGCCAGCAGCACAGACAGGGTTAATAATTCACCCCTCCACTTT
NA,14,once,TRBV12-5,TRBJ1-2,CASGFNPRTYGYTF,TGTGCTAGTGGTTTTAACCCACGAACCTATGGCTACACCTTC
TRBD2,12,once,TRBV7-9,TRBJ2-4,CASSLGEGIQYF,TGTGCCAGCAGCTTAGGGGAGGGCATTCAGTACTTC
TRBD2,15,NA,TRBV28,TRBJ2-5,CASSFGGAGRETQYF,TGTGCCAGCAGTTTCGGGGGGGCCGGTAGGGAGACCCAGTACTTC
TRBD2,15,NA,TRBV28,TRBJ2-7,CASTKGASGSYEQYF,TGTGCCAGCACAAAGGGGGCTAGCGGGAGCTACGAGCAGTACTTC
NA,15,NA,TRBV7-2,TRBJ2-3,CASSAQGVGTDTQYF,TGTGCCAGCAGCGCGCAGGGAGTGGGCACAGATACGCAGTATTTT
TRBD1,14,NA,TRBV6-1,TRBJ2-7,CASSETGQVPRWYF,TGTGCCAGCAGTGAAACGGGACAGGTGCCTAGATGGTACTTC
TRBD1,15,NA,TRBV9,TRBJ2-7,CASSQGQGRLYEQYF,TGTGCCAGCAGCCAGGGACAGGGAAGACTCTACGAGCAGTACTTC
TRBD2,15,NA,TRBV18,TRBJ2-1,CASSRAGGGYNEQFF,TGTGCCAGCTCGCGAGCGGGAGGGGGATACAATGAGCAGTTCTTC